The 22 T cell receptor beta chains reported below all come from one sample, sequenced in a study of blood T cell repertoires in COVID-19. TCRdb keeps only in-frame clones here, not all; method: immunoSEQ multiplex PCR. The sample yields about 160,000 clones, roughly 84% seen once. Sequenced: PBMCs or T cells enriched from blood (not recorded which). All receptors come from a woman between 45 and 60 years old who had recovered from COVID-19.

This clone was found a few times. The chain joins TRBV19 to TRBJ1-2; 9 nucleotides align to TRBD1. The CDR3 runs to 13 residues. The V gene's germline CDR1 is LNHDA and CDR2 SQIVND (reference sequence). V dropped 6 bases and J dropped 5; count of bases not matched to a gene: 4. The CDR3 bases are TGTGCCAGTAGGGGGGACAGGGCATATGGCTACACCTTC. Translated: CASRGDRAYGYTF.

CDR3 sequence reads: CASSPRQGGVSPLHF. The DNA of the CDR3 is TGTGCCAGCAGCCCCCGACAGGGAGGCGTCTCACCCCTCCACTTT. The J gene is TRBJ1-6, the V gene TRBV3-1 (or the pseudogene TRBV3-2), with 7 positions matching TRBD1. V dropped 4 bases and J dropped 10; count of bases not matched to a gene: 10. The CDR3 runs to 15 residues. Germline V CDR1 and CDR2: LGHDT, YNNKEL (reference sequence).

This clone was counted once. The chain couples TRBV7-2 to TRBJ2-3; 8 bases match TRBD2. CDR1 SGHTA and CDR2 FQGNSA come from the germline V gene. V shed 6 bases, J shed 3 bases, and the junction held 8 bases outside the gene matches. CDR3 length: 15 residues. DNA of the CDR3: TGTGCCAGCAGTCCGGGGGGGGCATTTACAGATACGCAGTATTTT. Translation gives CASSPGGAFTDTQYF. The full variable domain, with the rest looked up from reference TRBV7-2 and TRBJ2-3, is GAGVSQSPSNKVTEKGKDVELRCDPISGHTALYWYRQSLGQGLEFLIYFQGNSAPDKSGLPSDRFSAERTGGSVSTLTIQRTQQEDSAVYLCASSPGGAFTDTQYFGPGTRLTVL.

This rearrangement joins TRBV27 to TRBJ2-2; D perhaps matches TRBD1 (6 bases). Germline V gene data show CDR1 as MNHEY and CDR2 as SMNVEV (reference sequence). V was pared by 6 bases and J by 4 bases, with 15 bases between. The CDR3 runs 15 residues. The CDR3 reads CASSADSPVTGELFF. Here the CDR3 DNA reads TGTGCCAGCAGCGCGGACAGCCCTGTCACCGGGGAGCTGTTTTTT.

This chain's CDR3 is CASSQATSSYNEQFF. Written as DNA, the CDR3 is TGTGCCAGCAGCCAAGCTACTAGCTCCTACAATGAGCAGTTCTTC. This chain links TRBV4-2 with TRBJ2-1; possibly TRBD2 for D (5 bases). Trimming pared 1 base from V and 0 bases from J, leaving 7 bases between. The CDR3 contains 15 residues. CDR1 is LGHNA, CDR2 YNFKEQ, per germline.

The chain joins TRBV27 to TRBJ1-6, with D hard to call. V was clipped by 6 bases and J by 6 bases, with 12 bases between them. This CDR3 is built from 14 residues. CDR1 is MNHEY, CDR2 SMNVEV, per germline (reference sequence). This CDR3 is CASRPGLVNSPLHF. Here the CDR3 DNA reads TGTGCCAGCAGGCCGGGTCTTGTTAATTCACCCCTCCACTTT.

V usage is TRBV20-1 and J usage is TRBJ2-2, with TRBD2 as a possible D gene (6 bases). This CDR3 spans 14 amino acids. Germline assignment: CDR1 DFQATT and CDR2 SNEGSKA (reference sequence). The V and J ends lost 3 bases and 7 bases respectively, with 15 bases between them. CDR3 sequence: CSASIPGVDGELFF. Here the CDR3 DNA reads TGCAGTGCTAGTATTCCGGGAGTGGACGGGGAGCTGTTTTTT.

The chain combines TRBV11-3 with TRBJ2-3; 10 positions agree with TRBD1. The junction had 6 bases not matched to a gene; V was cut back by 5 bases and J by 1 base. The CDR3 runs to 16 residues. Germline V gives CDR1 SGHNT, CDR2 YENEEA. The CDR3 region has the DNA TGTGCCAGCAGCCCCGGGACAGGGGATCGCACAGATACGCAGTATTTT. Amino acid sequence: CASSPGTGDRTDTQYF. The variable domain in full, completed from reference TRBV11-3 and TRBJ2-3, reads EAGVVQSPRYKIIEKKQPVAFWCNPISGHNTLYWYLQNLGQGPELLIRYENEEAVDDSQLPKDRFSAERLKGVDSTLKIQPAELGDSAVYLCASSPGTGDRTDTQYFGPGTRLTVL.

The rearrangement links TRBV21-1 to TRBJ2-4; the D call of TRBD2 is as the table states it, not checked on the DNA. TRBV21-1 is marked as a pseudogene. The CDR3 has 14 residues. The CDR3 coding sequence is TGTGCCAGCAGCATACAGCGGGAGAAAAACATTCAGTACTTC. Its protein is CASSIQREKNIQYF.

The V and J genes are TRBV24-1 and TRBJ1-5; D ambiguous. V was clipped by 4 bases and J by 5 bases, with 11 bases between them. The germline gives CDR1 KGHDR, CDR2 SFDVKD. CDR3 size: 14 residues. The CDR3 bases are TGTGCCACCAGTGACTCAGACCGGGATCAGCCCCAGCATTTT. Its protein is CATSDSDRDQPQHF.

The chain uses TRBV7-6 and TRBJ1-3; D may be TRBD1 (6 bases). Germline V gene lookup returns CDR1 SGHVS and CDR2 FNYEAQ. Trimming cost V 5 bases and J 1 base, with 15 bases left between them. CDR3 size: 16 residues. The CDR3 DNA reads TGTGCCAGCAGCACCAGGGGTTTTGGTTCTGGAAACACCATATATTTT. Protein sequence: CASSTRGFGSGNTIYF.

The rearrangement uses TRBV24-1 and TRBJ2-1, with 7 bases fitting TRBD1. With 5 bases clipped from V and 3 bases from J, the junction kept 3 bases outside the gene matches. CDR3 size: 14 residues. The germline V gene has CDR1 KGHDR and CDR2 SFDVKD. The CDR3 bases are TGTGCCACCAGTGCGGGACAGAGCTACAATGAGCAGTTCTTC. It specifies CATSAGQSYNEQFF.

The chain uses TRBV13 and TRBJ1-1, with 8 positions matching TRBD1. The CDR3 has 18 residues. Germline V gene lookup returns CDR1 PRHDT and CDR2 FYEKMQ (reference sequence). V shed 4 bases, J shed 0 bases, and the junction held 13 bases outside the gene matches. The CDR3 DNA is TGTGCCAGCAGCTCCCCGACAGGGGCGGTTGCGGTGAACACTGAAGCTTTCTTT. It yields the protein CASSSPTGAVAVNTEAFF.

This clone occurred a few times. The chain uses TRBV18 and TRBJ2-1; 8 bases match TRBD2. The germline gives CDR1 KGHSH, CDR2 LQKENI. Germline trimming cut 2 bases from V and 4 bases from J; bases unmatched to any gene: 7. CDR3 length: 16 residues. This CDR3 reads CASSPRSSGPYNEQFF. The CDR3 DNA follows: TGTGCCAGCTCACCAAGGTCTAGCGGGCCATACAATGAGCAGTTCTTC.

This clone occurred a few times. The rearrangement links TRBV6-5 to TRBJ1-2, with TRBD1 identical over 7 bases. CDR1 and CDR2 from the germline V gene are MNHEY and SVGAGI. This CDR3 comprises 14 residues. J gave up 8 bases and V 6 bases, and 12 bases lay outside the gene matches. CDR3 bases: TGTGCCAGCAGAGCTAACACAGGGGTTGAAGGCTACACCTTC. This encodes CASRANTGVEGYTF.

This chain connects TRBV6-5 to TRBJ2-6, with D possibly matching TRBD1 (6 bases). From germline, CDR1 is MNHEY and CDR2 SVGAGI. The V end was cut by 4 bases, the J end by 3 bases, with 10 bases between. CDR3 length: 15 amino acids. CDR3 sequence reads: CASSSTGNGANVLTF. The CDR3 bases are TGTGCCAGCAGTTCAACAGGGAATGGGGCCAACGTCCTGACTTTC.

This sequence joins TRBV29-1 and TRBJ2-1; 9 nucleotides line up with TRBD1. Germline V CDR1 and CDR2: SQVTM, ANQGSEA. The junction had 9 bases not matched to a gene; V was cut back by 3 bases and J by 9 bases. This CDR3 is 14 amino acids long. CDR3 nucleotides: TGCAGCGTTGATCGAGGGGACAGGGATGGTGAGCAGTTCTTC. Encoded protein: CSVDRGDRDGEQFF.

The V call is TRBV11-2, the J call TRBJ2-1, with 10 nucleotides matching TRBD2. The CDR3 totals 15 residues. V was pared by 1 base and J by 9 bases, with 6 bases of the junction left unmatched. Germline CDR1 and CDR2: SGHAT and FQNNGV. CDR3 DNA: TGTGCCAGCAGCTTAGTGCTAGCGGGAGCGGGTGAGCAGTTCTTC. Amino acids: CASSLVLAGAGEQFF.

J is TRBJ1-1 and V is TRBV6-5, with D uncertain. The CDR3 covers 14 residues. The germline V gene has CDR1 MNHEY and CDR2 SVGAGI. Trimming cost V 0 bases and J 0 bases, with 5 bases left between them. The CDR3: CASSYSRMNTEAFF. The CDR3 DNA reads TGTGCCAGCAGTTACTCGAGAATGAACACTGAAGCTTTCTTT.

J is TRBJ1-1 and V is TRBV11-3, with 8 bases identical to TRBD1. V dropped 1 base and J dropped 6; count of bases not matched to a gene: 10. This CDR3 has 16 amino acids. Germline V gene data show CDR1 as SGHNT and CDR2 as YENEEA. The CDR3, as DNA: TGTGCCAGCAGCTTAGGGGTCGACAGGGGTTCGTCTGAAGCTTTCTTT. This encodes CASSLGVDRGSSEAFF.

In its sample, this clone was seen once. This chain links TRBV19 with TRBJ1-1; weak D call: TRBD1 (6 bases). Germline V gene lookup returns CDR1 LNHDA and CDR2 SQIVND (reference sequence). This CDR3 spans 14 amino acids. The V end lost 2 bases, the J end lost 6 bases, and 13 bases lay between the germline ends. CDR3 amino acids: CASSITGGGSEAFF. The CDR3 DNA reads as TGTGCCAGTAGTATAACTGGGGGCGGATCTGAAGCTTTCTTT.

This rearrangement joins TRBV11-2 to TRBJ2-3; 11 bases match TRBD1. The junction had 5 bases not matched to a gene; V was cut back by 4 bases and J by 5 bases. The CDR3 extends over 15 amino acids. Germline V gene lookup returns CDR1 SGHAT and CDR2 FQNNGV. This CDR3 is CASSSGQGAIDTQYF. The CDR3 DNA follows: TGTGCCAGCAGCTCTGGACAGGGGGCAATAGATACGCAGTATTTT.